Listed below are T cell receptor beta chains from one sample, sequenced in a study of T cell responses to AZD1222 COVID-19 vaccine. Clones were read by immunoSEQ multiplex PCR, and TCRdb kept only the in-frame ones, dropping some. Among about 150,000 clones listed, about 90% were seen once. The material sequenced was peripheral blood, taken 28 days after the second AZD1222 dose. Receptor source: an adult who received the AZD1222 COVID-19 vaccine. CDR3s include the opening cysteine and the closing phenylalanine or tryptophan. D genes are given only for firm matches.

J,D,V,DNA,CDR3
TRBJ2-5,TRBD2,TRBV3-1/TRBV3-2,TGTGCCAGCAGCCCGGGACTAGCAGAGACCCAGTACTTC,CASSPGLAETQYF
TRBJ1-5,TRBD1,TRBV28,TGTGCCAGCAGGAACAGGGGGAGCAATCAGCCCCAGCATTTT,CASRNRGSNQPQHF
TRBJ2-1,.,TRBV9,TGTGCCAGCAGCGCGAGCCTCGGGACCCCCCTAGTTAATGAGCAGTTCTTC,CASSASLGTPLVNEQFF
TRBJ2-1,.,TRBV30,TGTGCCTGGAGCGGGATTCCGGGGTCCTACAATGAGCAGTTCTTC,CAWSGIPGSYNEQFF
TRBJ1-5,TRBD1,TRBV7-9,TGTGCCAGCAGCTCCTCCCGACAGGGGGGCTATCAGCCCCAGCATTTT,CASSSSRQGGYQPQHF
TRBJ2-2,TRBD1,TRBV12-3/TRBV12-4,TGTGCCAGCAGTTTAAGGGACAGGGGGGTGTTTTTT,CASSLRDRGVFF
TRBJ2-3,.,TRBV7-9,TGTGCCAGCAGCCTTTCAGCCAGCACAGATACGCAGTATTTT,CASSLSASTDTQYF
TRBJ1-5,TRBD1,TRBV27,TGTGCCAGCAGTCTTAGACAGGGGGGAGTTGCTGGCAATCAGCCCCAGCATTTT,CASSLRQGGVAGNQPQHF
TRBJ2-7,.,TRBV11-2,TGTGCCAGCAGCTTACAGGGATACGAGCAGTACTTC,CASSLQGYEQYF
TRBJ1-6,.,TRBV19,TGTGCCAGTAGTATAATGGGAGGGAGCTCCTATAATTCACCCCTCCACTTT,CASSIMGGSSYNSPLHF